The T cell receptor beta chain under discussion was sequenced for a study of T cell changes during pregnancy in multiple sclerosis. Repertoires were generated with immunoSEQ multiplex PCR, while TCRdb's copy carries only in-frame clones and drops some. The repertoire holds about 87,000 clones, with around 95% as singletons. Unmatched junction bases numbered 9, after V lost 1 base and J lost 10 bases. Per germline, CDR1 MNHEY and CDR2 SMNVEV (reference sequence). This CDR3 is built from 16 residues. Sequenced material: peripheral blood, taken in the third trimester of pregnancy. This sequence joins TRBV27 and TRBJ2-1; 11 bases align to TRBD2. This sequence originates from a female donor in good health, enrolled as a control in a pregnancy study. CDR3 sequence (DNA): TGTGCCAGCAGTTTATGGGGACTAGCGGAACTACACGAGCAGTTCTTC. Translating it yields CASSLWGLAELHEQFF.